The clone carrying this TCR beta chain was seen only a few times. Authors' data handling: Nucleated cell counts were estimated from reference gene primer amplification. TCRdb's table, derived via immunoSEQ multiplex PCR, lists solely in-frame clones and lacks some. V and J calls plus clone size are reproduced from that table; the DNA served to infer D and trimming. The sample lists approximately 260,000 clones; approximately 91% were seen once. The data are from a study of blood T cell repertoires in COVID-19. The overall study: Collection of acute and convalescent COVID-19 samples took place in the United States, Italy and Spain.

V lost 6 bases to trimming and J lost 6 bases; unmatched junction nucleotides: 7. Germline V gives CDR1 MNHNY, CDR2 SVGAGI (reference sequence). This CDR3 spans 14 amino acids. The source of this sequence is a middle-aged woman who had recovered from COVID-19. The chain combines TRBV6-6 with TRBJ2-2; 7 bases fit TRBD2. Sequencing input: peripheral blood. The chain's CDR3 is CASREGGVAGELFF. The DNA of the CDR3 is TGTGCCAGCAGAGAGGGAGGGGTCGCCGGGGAGCTGTTTTTT.